One and the same sample provided the 5 T cell receptor beta chains below, sequenced in a study of T cell clones after liver transplantation. Some clones are missing from TCRdb's copy, which holds only in-frame ones; the method was immunoSEQ multiplex PCR. The sample includes approximately 70,000 clones, roughly 84% of them seen just once. The sample in question was CD4+ T cells from blood, obtained around 50 months after liver transplant. The receptors derive from a human patient who received a liver transplant. Some T cells could come from the graft donor.

The chain has TRBV27 and TRBJ2-3; tentative D call: TRBD1 (6 bases). The V end was cut by 7 bases, the J end by 2 bases, with 16 bases between. The CDR3 is 15 amino acids. Germline-derived CDR1 and CDR2 are MNHEY and SMNVEV (reference sequence). CDR3 coding DNA: TGTGCCAGCAAGCCCTCGGTGGGGGCCACAGATACGCAGTATTTT. This codes for CASKPSVGATDTQYF.

V and J are TRBV19 and TRBJ1-1; no firm D call. The length of the CDR3 is 13 residues. Trimming cost V 7 bases and J 4 bases, with 13 bases left between them. Germline V lookup: CDR1 LNHDA, CDR2 SQIVND (reference sequence). CDR3 nucleotides: TGTGCCAGTACAGTTTCTTCCTCCACTGAAGCTTTCTTT. It is translated as CASTVSSSTEAFF.

The chain has TRBV7-2 and TRBJ1-1, with D possibly TRBD1 on 6 matching bases. Trimming took 8 bases from V and 1 from J, leaving 11 bases between them. CDR1 and CDR2 (germline): SGHTA, FQGNSA. This CDR3 has 13 amino acids. The CDR3 DNA reads as TGTGCCAGCCGATGGACAGAGAACACTGAAGCTTTCTTT. It specifies CASRWTENTEAFF.

This chain uses TRBV28 with TRBJ1-4; maybe TRBD1 (5 bases). CDR1 is MDHEN, CDR2 SYDVKM, per germline. The CDR3 is 12 residues long. V lost 3 bases and J 7 bases, leaving 6 bases between the germline ends. The CDR3 loop reads CASSLGREKLFF. The CDR3 region has the DNA TGTGCCAGCAGTTTGGGACGTGAAAAACTGTTTTTT.

The V and J genes are TRBV7-3 and TRBJ1-1, with TRBD1 identical over 7 bases. From germline, CDR1 is SGHTA and CDR2 FQGTGA. The V gene end was trimmed by 4 bases and the J gene end by 10 bases; junction bases not matched to a gene: 9. The CDR3 is made up of 13 amino acids. The CDR3 loop is CASSSTDRAGAFF. CDR3 in DNA: TGTGCCAGCAGCTCCACAGACAGGGCGGGAGCTTTCTTT.